One and the same sample provided the 19 T cell receptor beta chains below, sequenced in a study of OX40 agonist ivuxolimab in advanced cancers. This table comes from immunoSEQ multiplex PCR, and its TCRdb copy is limited to in-frame clones, with some not included. Of over 10,000 clones detected, around 76% appear once; the ten largest clones hold 25% to 30%. This material consisted of CD4+ or CD8+ T cells sorted from blood, taken in a trial of the OX40 agonist ivuxolimab. The receptor source for this set is an adult with an advanced solid tumor such as melanoma, head and neck, liver or kidney cancer.

This chain joins TRBV9 and TRBJ2-7; 7 bases are a match to TRBD1. Germline assignment: CDR1 SGDLS and CDR2 YYNGEE. The V and J ends lost 4 bases and 2 bases, in that order; junction bases with no gene match: 6. The CDR3 spans 14 residues. CDR3 amino acids: CASSPRDSAYEQYF. Here the CDR3 DNA reads TGTGCCAGCAGCCCCCGGGACAGCGCCTACGAGCAGTACTTC.

The rearrangement uses TRBV4-1 and TRBJ1-5; the match to TRBD1 covers 9 bases. Germline V gene sequence: CDR1 MGHRA, CDR2 YSYEKL. V gave up 3 bases and J gave up 7 bases; unmatched junction bases: 4. The CDR3 has 14 residues. The CDR3 DNA sequence: TGCGCCAGCAGCCAGGGACAGGGTGGCCAGCCCCAGCATTTT. This encodes CASSQGQGGQPQHF.

The chain recombines TRBV27 with TRBJ2-7; D is possibly TRBD1 (5 bases). V lost 0 bases to trimming and J lost 2 bases, with 8 bases between them. The germline V gene encodes CDR1 MNHEY and CDR2 SMNVEV (reference sequence). The CDR3 spans 14 residues. The CDR3 here is CASSLSGAAYEQYF. The CDR3 coding sequence is TGTGCCAGCAGTTTATCTGGGGCCGCCTACGAGCAGTACTTC.

J is TRBJ2-3 and V is TRBV6-5; D may correspond to TRBD1 or TRBD2 (6 bases each). Between the trimmed V and J ends, which lost 7 bases and 2 bases, there was a span of 10 bases. Germline loops: CDR1 MNHEY, CDR2 SVGAGI. CDR3 length: 13 amino acids. The CDR3 spells CASTRDNTDTQYF. The CDR3, as DNA: TGTGCCAGCACGCGGGACAACACAGATACGCAGTATTTT.

This clone is labeled medium-sized. The J gene is TRBJ1-1, the V gene TRBV12-5; D may be TRBD1 (5 bases). Germline CDR1 is LGHNT and CDR2 is FRNRAP. Trimming pared 6 bases from V and 6 bases from J, leaving 11 bases between. The CDR3 extends over 12 amino acids. CDR3 bases: TGTGCTAGTGGAGTGGGGGGGGCTGAAGCTTTCTTT. This sequence encodes CASGVGGAEAFF.

The rearrangement links TRBV5-8 to TRBJ2-3, with TRBD1 matching 11 bases. The ends lost 4 bases at V and 2 bases at J; junction bases unmatched: 3. Per germline, CDR1 SGHTS and CDR2 YDEGEE. This CDR3 region has 15 residues. CDR3: CASSRGQGDTDTQYF. CDR3 sequence (DNA): TGTGCCAGCAGCCGGGGACAGGGGGACACAGATACGCAGTATTTT.

This chain links TRBV10-1 with TRBJ1-1; TRBD1 might be the D (5 bases). The CDR3 contains 13 residues. Germline V lookup: CDR1 WNHNN, CDR2 SYGVQD (reference sequence). V was clipped by 3 bases and J by 4 bases, with 9 bases between them. CDR3 in amino acids: CASSDSGGTEAFF. CDR3 coding DNA: TGCGCCAGCAGTGATTCGGGGGGCACTGAAGCTTTCTTT.

The chain joins TRBV7-3 to TRBJ2-6; possible D gene TRBD2, 5 bases. V gave up 3 bases and J gave up 0 bases, with 12 bases separating them. Per the germline V gene, CDR1 is SGHTA and CDR2 is FQGTGA. The CDR3 spans 17 residues. This CDR3 is CASSFRDSLSGANVLTF. For the CDR3, the DNA is TGTGCCAGCAGCTTCCGGGATTCCCTCTCTGGGGCCAACGTCCTGACTTTC.

This chain connects TRBV27 to TRBJ2-1; 9 bases are a match to TRBD1. Looked up from germline, CDR1 is MNHEY and CDR2 is SMNVEV (reference sequence). The CDR3 loop spans 17 amino acids. V trimming: 8 bases; J trimming: 7 bases; junction bases outside the gene matches: 18. CDR3: CASETYRGQGNSNEQFF. The DNA of the CDR3 is TGTGCCAGCGAGACGTATAGAGGACAGGGGAATTCGAATGAGCAGTTCTTC.

This clone was counted once. The CDR3 region is CASSLSVTGSYNEQFF. In nucleotides, the CDR3 is TGTGCCAGCAGTTTATCAGTGACGGGCTCCTACAATGAGCAGTTCTTC. The chain employs TRBV27 and TRBJ2-1; D is unclear. CDR1 and CDR2 from the germline V gene are MNHEY and SMNVEV (reference sequence). The CDR3 is made up of 16 amino acids. The V and J ends lost 0 bases and 0 bases respectively, with 9 bases between them.

The J gene is TRBJ2-3, the V gene TRBV19, with D possibly being TRBD2 (5 bases). Trimming left V 3 bases short and J 5 bases short, with 12 bases between. Germline assignment: CDR1 LNHDA and CDR2 SQIVND (reference sequence). The CDR3 is 14 amino acids. CDR3 in amino acids: CASSIVGVIDTQYF. The CDR3 DNA reads TGTGCCAGTAGTATCGTGGGAGTCATAGATACGCAGTATTTT.

This clone was seen a single time. This chain joins TRBV13 and TRBJ2-5; D gene uncertain. Germline V lookup: CDR1 PRHDT, CDR2 FYEKMQ (reference sequence). Trimming cost V 5 bases and J 1 base, with 17 bases left between them. The CDR3 extends over 16 amino acids. The CDR3 reads CASSPKPGRVQETQYF. The CDR3 DNA follows: TGTGCCAGCAGCCCAAAGCCCGGGCGAGTCCAAGAGACCCAGTACTTC.

This clone appeared a single time. This chain joins TRBV30 and TRBJ1-1; D may be TRBD1 (5 bases). Germline V gene data show CDR1 as GTSNPN and CDR2 as SVGIG (reference sequence). The CDR3 is made up of 14 amino acids. V dropped 0 bases and J dropped 1 base, with 9 bases sitting between them. This CDR3 is CAWSVTGWNTEAFF. CDR3 DNA: TGTGCCTGGAGTGTAACAGGATGGAACACTGAAGCTTTCTTT. Using reference TRBV30 and TRBJ1-1 for the parts outside the CDR3, the full variable domain is SQTIHQWPATLVQPVGSPLSLECTVEGTSNPNLYWYRQAAGRGLQLLFYSVGIGQISSEVPQNLSASRPQDRQFILSSKKLLLSDSGFYLCAWSVTGWNTEAFFGQGTRLTVV.

The DNA for the CDR3 is TGCGCCAGCAGCCAAGTTTTGGCGGGAGAACTACAAGAGACCCAGTACTTC. Its translation is CASSQVLAGELQETQYF. The chain joins TRBV4-1 to TRBJ2-5, with 7 bases matching TRBD2. This CDR3 is built from 17 residues. Germline trimming cut 1 base from V and 2 bases from J; bases unmatched to any gene: 10. Germline V lookup: CDR1 MGHRA, CDR2 YSYEKL.

In its sample, this clone was seen once. The genes are TRBV13 and TRBJ1-3; the D gene is possibly TRBD1 (5 bases). V lost 5 bases and J 0 bases, leaving 8 bases between the germline ends. The CDR3 contains 14 residues. In germline, CDR1 is PRHDT, CDR2 FYEKMQ (reference sequence). CDR3 nucleotides: TGTGCCAGCAGCGGGGACTTCTCTGGAAACACCATATATTTT. Encoded protein: CASSGDFSGNTIYF. The complete variable domain, with remaining parts taken from reference TRBV13 and TRBJ1-3, reads AAGVIQSPRHLIKEKRETATLKCYPIPRHDTVYWYQQGPGQDPQFLISFYEKMQSDKGSIPDRFSAQQFSDYHSELNMSSLELGDSALYFCASSGDFSGNTIYFGEGSWLTVV.

CDR3 sequence (DNA): TGTGCCAGCAGCCCCACGGGCGGGAGGTCCTACGAGCAGTACTTC. Translating it yields CASSPTGGRSYEQYF. The chain recombines TRBV9 with TRBJ2-7, with 8 nucleotides matching TRBD2. V lost 4 bases and J lost 1; bases outside the gene matches: 7. CDR1 SGDLS and CDR2 YYNGEE come from the germline V gene. The CDR3 spans 15 residues.

The V gene is TRBV7-3, the J gene TRBJ2-7; TRBD2 agrees at 9 bases. The V gene's germline CDR1 is SGHTA and CDR2 FQGTGA. The CDR3 length is 16 residues. Trimming at V came to 2 bases and at J to 1 base, leaving 6 bases not matched to a gene. The CDR3 here is CASSLDPSGVSYEQYF. CDR3 nucleotide sequence: TGTGCCAGCAGCTTAGACCCTAGCGGGGTATCCTACGAGCAGTACTTC.

V and J are TRBV27 and TRBJ2-1; TRBD1 or TRBD2 may be the D gene (5 bases each). The CDR3 loop spans 13 amino acids. Germline loops: CDR1 MNHEY, CDR2 SMNVEV (reference sequence). V was pared by 4 bases and J by 3 bases, with 7 bases between. The CDR3 region is CASSSGGYNEQFF. The CDR3 nucleotides read TGTGCCAGCAGTTCTGGGGGCTACAATGAGCAGTTCTTC.

The chain carries TRBV27 and TRBJ2-1, with 11 bases aligning to TRBD2. With V trimmed by 6 bases and J by 6 bases, 4 bases remained unmatched. Germline V gene sequence: CDR1 MNHEY, CDR2 SMNVEV (reference sequence). The CDR3 contains 14 residues. The CDR3, as DNA: TGTGCCAGCAGAACTAGCGGGAGTGGCAATGAGCAGTTCTTC. Residues: CASRTSGSGNEQFF.